The clone carrying this TCR beta chain was counted ten times or more. A single record per CDR3 protein comes from TCRdb applying MiXCR to the multiplex PCR reads. The data contain 180,000 or so distinct CDR3 sequences, roughly 35% of them seen just once; the ten biggest clones take up over 3.5%. These data belong to a study of breast tumors, draining lymph nodes, adjacent tissues. The CDR3 sequence is 17 residues long. V was pared by 8 bases and J by 0 bases, with 19 bases between. Germline assignment: CDR1 WSHSY and CDR2 SAAADI. Breast cancer patients provided tissue from their axillary draining lymph nodes.

This receptor was obtained from a female donor with breast cancer. Some clones in this sample may be carry-over from other donors' samples. The V and J genes are TRBV10-2 and TRBJ2-2; perhaps D is TRBD1 or TRBD2 (5 bases each). The sequencing input was axillary lymph node tissue. The CDR3 DNA follows: TGCGCCAGCGCTCCGGGAAGGGGTCTAACGAACACCGGGGAGCTGTTTTTT. Translated, it gives CASAPGRGLTNTGELFF.